Here is one TCR beta chain with its context. The target antigen is unknown. The sample carries other DNA sequences with the same CDR3. Sequencing sought depths of 1 in 200,000 to 1 in 1 million T cells. Clones were sequenced by immunoSEQ multiplex PCR, and TCRdb holds only the in-frame ones, with some missing. The sample has hundreds of thousands of clones; just under 80% are singletons. This record comes from a study of cytotoxic CD8 clonotypes in ibrutinib-treated CLL. Study-level background: Per sample, productive templates averaged 255,043 and productive rearrangements averaged around 94,000.

Genomic DNA for TCR beta libraries, around 2 micrograms, came from cryopreserved PBMCs. The study's findings and limits: A difference in sampling times existed between sustained-remission and progressing patients.

Trimming removed 0 bases at V and 1 base at J, with 6 bases between. The CDR3 has 14 amino acids. Germline V gene sequence: CDR1 SGHRS, CDR2 YFSETQ. V usage is TRBV5-1 and J usage is TRBJ2-3; possible D gene TRBD2, 5 bases. The clonotype originates from a human donor with chronic lymphocytic leukemia. The sequencing here drew on PBMCs, taken after 12 months of ibrutinib treatment. Here the CDR3 DNA reads TGCGCCAGCAGCTTGGGGGGAGGCACAGATACGCAGTATTTT. Protein: CASSLGGGTDTQYF. Looking up the rest from reference TRBV5-1 and TRBJ2-3 gives the full variable domain: KAGVTQTPRYLIKTRGQQVTLSCSPISGHRSVSWYQQTPGQGLQFLFEYFSETQRNKGNFPGRFSGRQFSNSRSEMNVSTLELGDSALYLCASSLGGGTDTQYFGPGTRLTVL.